This TCR beta chain was profiled in a study of OX40 agonist ivuxolimab in advanced cancers. The overall study: Checkpoint inhibitors had been given previously to 40% of patients. Findings and caveats of the study: Some patients who did not respond also had low normalized T-cell clonal expansion. Expanded clones tended on average to be more numerous among CD8+ T cells than CD4+.

Profiling relied on immunoSEQ multiplex PCR, and the TCRdb table lists in-frame clones only, not all of them. The data contain 55,000 to 90,000 clones, roughly 80% of them singletons. V was pared by 5 bases and J by 5 bases, with 3 bases of the junction left unmatched. The CDR3 is 15 amino acids. Germline CDR1 reads MNHNS; CDR2 reads SASEGT. This clone was recorded a few times. The antigen is undetermined. The J gene is TRBJ2-1, the V gene TRBV6-1; 13 bases line up with TRBD2. This specimen was CD4+ or CD8+ T cells sorted from blood, taken in a trial of the OX40 agonist ivuxolimab. The sequence derives from an adult with an advanced solid tumor such as melanoma, head and neck, liver or kidney cancer. The CDR3 region has the DNA TGTGCCAGCAGTATGACTAGCGGGGGGAACAATGAGCAGTTCTTC. This gives the protein CASSMTSGGNNEQFF.